This is a list of T cell receptor beta chains from one sample in a study of T cell responses to AZD1222 COVID-19 vaccine. Data came from immunoSEQ multiplex PCR; TCRdb stores just in-frame clones and leaves some out. The data contain fewer than 200,000 clones, 88% of them singletons. Sequences were derived from peripheral blood, sampled 28 days after the second AZD1222 dose. These receptors came from an adult who received the AZD1222 COVID-19 vaccine. The CDR3 runs from the conserved cysteine through the conserved F or W. Rows give clone size only sometimes, using once, few, many, or a class for an expanded clone.

j_call v_call clone_size cdr3_aa
TRBJ2-2 TRBV9 . CASSVVPDTGELFF
TRBJ1-1 TRBV27 . CASSLSRGARTEAFF
TRBJ1-2 TRBV3-1/TRBV3-2 . CASSQVSGASGYGYTF
TRBJ1-3 TRBV5-6 . CASSLQGAGNTIYF
TRBJ2-3 TRBV18 . CASSPVGTTDTQYF
TRBJ2-1 TRBV7-3 . CASSLTGRSDEQFF
TRBJ2-7 TRBV27 . CASSGTGHYEQYF
TRBJ2-3 TRBV7-8 . CASSTSSDTQYF
TRBJ2-7 TRBV14 . CASRGGSSYEQYF
TRBJ2-7 TRBV11-2 . CASSLVAEQYF
TRBJ2-7 TRBV6-5 once CASSKGQGAEQYF
TRBJ2-1 TRBV6-2/TRBV6-3 . CASSYSGGGSVEQFF
TRBJ1-4 TRBV28 . CASSLGQNILFF
TRBJ2-6 TRBV30 once CACAGVLGANVLTF
TRBJ2-3 TRBV7-2 . CASSLERREGVFSDTQYF
TRBJ2-7 TRBV10-3 . CAISEPPRGSDEQYF
TRBJ2-7 TRBV10-3 . CAIRTSGRSSYEQYF
TRBJ2-1 TRBV5-1 . CASSFSGNGYNEQFF
TRBJ2-2 TRBV5-1 . CASSLEPSGRIAGELFF
TRBJ2-1 TRBV5-1 . CASSLLTGEQFF
TRBJ2-5 TRBV15 once CATSRNRETQYF
TRBJ2-1 TRBV14 . CASSQEGERRGQFF
TRBJ2-2 TRBV4-2 . CASSQDGLAGVNTGELFF
TRBJ2-1 TRBV3-1/TRBV3-2 . CASSPGTRVDEQFF
TRBJ2-5 TRBV4-3 once CASSQAEGGAETQYF
TRBJ1-1 TRBV7-5 . CARSLRRGRQAFF
TRBJ2-1 TRBV19 . CASEKGLAGGSSYNEQFF
TRBJ2-1 TRBV7-9 . CASSRTTYNEQFF
TRBJ1-2 TRBV9 . CASSVVAGGYGYTF
TRBJ2-5 TRBV10-3 . CAISEPLGGTETQYF
TRBJ2-3 TRBV11-2 . CASRGTWTRHTQYF
TRBJ1-5 TRBV5-1 . CASSYGSNQPQHF
TRBJ2-3 TRBV18 . CASSPRTLTGSDTDTQYF
TRBJ1-1 TRBV27 . CASSFALENTEAFF
TRBJ2-7 TRBV19 . CASSIPGQGYEQYF
TRBJ2-5 TRBV5-6 . CASSLAGSGGPETQYF
TRBJ2-7 TRBV10-3 . CAISRDAHEQYF
TRBJ2-3 TRBV7-8 . CASSPILADTQYF
TRBJ2-7 TRBV5-1 . CASSLATGSSYEQYF
TRBJ1-5 TRBV6-5 . CASSYSWDRDQPQHF